The rows below give T cell receptor beta chains drawn from one sample of a study of early T cells in non-severe SARS-CoV-2 infection. TCRdb redid the calling of the 5' RACE reads with MiXCR, one entry per CDR3 protein. The sample has around 57,000 distinct CDR3 sequences, 6% to 7% seen once; the top ten hold around 4%. Source material: whole blood. Receptors were obtained from an adult who was a healthcare worker with PCR-confirmed SARS-CoV-2 infection or an uninfected control (not recorded which). Each CDR3 is given with its conserved first and last residue. Fields, in order: clone size, D gene, V gene, J gene, CDR3 protein, CDR3 DNA. The D gene is left open where the match is weak. Clone size is stated in some rows and not others, as once, few, many or a class when expanded.

clone size: many
D gene: TRBD1
V gene: TRBV7-2
J gene: TRBJ2-2
CDR3 protein: CASSLVGQGVGELFF
CDR3 DNA: TGTGCCAGCAGCTTAGTGGGACAGGGGGTCGGGGAGCTGTTTTTT

clone size: few
D gene: -
V gene: TRBV6-2/TRBV6-3
J gene: TRBJ2-1
CDR3 protein: CASTPGNEQFF
CDR3 DNA: TGTGCCAGCACCCCGGGCAATGAGCAGTTCTTC

clone size: many
D gene: -
V gene: TRBV21-1
J gene: TRBJ2-1
CDR3 protein: CASSESVQFF
CDR3 DNA: TGTGCCAGCAGCGAGTCAGTGCAGTTCTTC

clone size: few
D gene: -
V gene: TRBV12-3/TRBV12-4
J gene: TRBJ1-2
CDR3 protein: CASSLVDRAGYTF
CDR3 DNA: TGTGCCAGCAGTTTGGTGGACAGAGCTGGCTACACCTTC

clone size: few
D gene: -
V gene: TRBV12-3/TRBV12-4
J gene: TRBJ1-2
CDR3 protein: CASKENYGYTF
CDR3 DNA: TGTGCCAGCAAGGAAAACTATGGCTACACCTTC

clone size: many
D gene: -
V gene: TRBV3-1
J gene: TRBJ2-6
CDR3 protein: CASSHFGSSPSGANVLTF
CDR3 DNA: TGTGCCAGCAGCCATTTCGGGTCCTCTCCCTCTGGGGCCAACGTCCTGACTTTC

clone size: many
D gene: -
V gene: TRBV6-2/TRBV6-3
J gene: TRBJ1-1
CDR3 protein: CASGNPSGVPGLTEAFF
CDR3 DNA: TGTGCCAGCGGTAACCCCAGTGGCGTCCCAGGGTTGACTGAAGCTTTCTTT

clone size: -
D gene: -
V gene: TRBV4-2
J gene: TRBJ1-6
CDR3 protein: CASSQVSGTAPLHF
CDR3 DNA: TGTGCCAGCAGCCAAGTCTCAGGGACGGCACCCCTCCACTTT

clone size: few
D gene: -
V gene: TRBV10-3
J gene: TRBJ2-3
CDR3 protein: CAITRDLTDTQYF
CDR3 DNA: TGTGCCATCACCCGGGACCTCACAGATACGCAGTATTTT

clone size: many
D gene: TRBD1
V gene: TRBV12-3/TRBV12-4
J gene: TRBJ2-5
CDR3 protein: CASSRQGALQYF
CDR3 DNA: TGTGCCAGCAGTCGACAGGGTGCACTACAGTACTTC

clone size: many
D gene: -
V gene: TRBV20-1
J gene: TRBJ1-5
CDR3 protein: CSAIDTVTQPQHF
CDR3 DNA: TGCAGTGCTATCGACACCGTAACTCAGCCCCAGCATTTT

clone size: -
D gene: -
V gene: TRBV5-1
J gene: TRBJ2-5
CDR3 protein: CASSPQGRQETQYF
CDR3 DNA: TGCGCCAGCAGCCCCCAAGGGCGACAAGAGACCCAGTACTTC

clone size: few
D gene: TRBD1
V gene: TRBV10-3
J gene: TRBJ2-3
CDR3 protein: CAMKGTGGTDTQYF
CDR3 DNA: TGTGCCATGAAAGGGACAGGGGGGACAGATACGCAGTATTTT

clone size: many
D gene: -
V gene: TRBV20-1
J gene: TRBJ2-3
CDR3 protein: CSARPLPPTDTQYF
CDR3 DNA: TGCAGTGCTAGACCCTTACCTCCCACAGATACGCAGTATTTT

clone size: many
D gene: TRBD1
V gene: TRBV25-1
J gene: TRBJ1-4
CDR3 protein: CASRGQGTPEKLFF
CDR3 DNA: TGTGCCAGCAGAGGACAGGGGACCCCTGAAAAACTGTTTTTT

clone size: many
D gene: TRBD1
V gene: TRBV18
J gene: TRBJ2-3
CDR3 protein: CASSPPQGRTDTQYF
CDR3 DNA: TGTGCCAGCTCACCACCACAGGGGCGCACAGATACGCAGTATTTT

clone size: -
D gene: -
V gene: TRBV2
J gene: TRBJ2-7
CDR3 protein: CASRNLYEQYF
CDR3 DNA: TGTGCCAGCAGGAACCTCTACGAGCAGTACTTC

clone size: many
D gene: -
V gene: TRBV7-9
J gene: TRBJ2-7
CDR3 protein: CASSTSPLNWQYF
CDR3 DNA: TGTGCCAGCAGCACCTCTCCCCTGAATTGGCAGTACTTC

clone size: many
D gene: -
V gene: TRBV6-5
J gene: TRBJ2-2
CDR3 protein: CASSHRGGELFF
CDR3 DNA: TGTGCCAGCAGCCACCGGGGCGGGGAGCTGTTTTTT

clone size: few
D gene: -
V gene: TRBV2
J gene: TRBJ1-2
CDR3 protein: CASSDRRSLQANYGYTF
CDR3 DNA: TGTGCCAGCAGCGACAGGAGGTCACTCCAGGCTAACTATGGCTACACCTTC

clone size: many
D gene: TRBD1
V gene: TRBV5-1
J gene: TRBJ1-1
CDR3 protein: CASSTGQGLNTEAFF
CDR3 DNA: TGCGCCAGCAGCACCGGACAGGGATTGAACACTGAAGCTTTCTTT

clone size: few
D gene: TRBD2
V gene: TRBV14
J gene: TRBJ2-3
CDR3 protein: CACAGVRSDTQYF
CDR3 DNA: TGTGCCTGCGCGGGGGTTAGATCAGATACGCAGTATTTT

clone size: many
D gene: TRBD1
V gene: TRBV6-5
J gene: TRBJ1-4
CDR3 protein: CASSFGQALHEKLFF
CDR3 DNA: TGTGCCAGCAGTTTCGGACAGGCTCTCCATGAAAAACTGTTTTTT

clone size: many
D gene: TRBD1
V gene: TRBV5-1
J gene: TRBJ2-1
CDR3 protein: CASSLARGQGVMNEQFF
CDR3 DNA: TGCGCCAGCAGCTTGGCCAGGGGACAGGGGGTAATGAATGAGCAGTTCTTC

clone size: many
D gene: -
V gene: TRBV30
J gene: TRBJ1-4
CDR3 protein: CAWSVAYSQSGEKLFF
CDR3 DNA: TGTGCCTGGAGTGTAGCTTACAGCCAAAGTGGGGAAAAACTGTTTTTT

clone size: many
D gene: TRBD1
V gene: TRBV7-2
J gene: TRBJ2-1
CDR3 protein: CASSLGTGTGVYEQFF
CDR3 DNA: TGTGCCAGCAGCTTAGGGACCGGGACAGGGGTTTATGAGCAGTTCTTC

clone size: many
D gene: -
V gene: TRBV7-9
J gene: TRBJ2-1
CDR3 protein: CASSPRRGGSYNEQFF
CDR3 DNA: TGTGCCAGCAGCCCCCGCAGGGGTGGGTCCTACAATGAGCAGTTCTTC

clone size: -
D gene: TRBD1
V gene: TRBV18
J gene: TRBJ2-1
CDR3 protein: CASSPPNRGQGAYNEQFF
CDR3 DNA: TGTGCCAGCTCACCACCGAATCGGGGACAGGGGGCTTACAATGAGCAGTTCTTC

clone size: many
D gene: TRBD2
V gene: TRBV7-2
J gene: TRBJ2-3
CDR3 protein: CASSLGLAAYTDTQYF
CDR3 DNA: TGTGCCAGCAGCTTAGGGCTAGCGGCTTACACAGATACGCAGTATTTT

clone size: few
D gene: TRBD2
V gene: TRBV7-6
J gene: TRBJ2-3
CDR3 protein: CASSPQFRGGGVDTQYF
CDR3 DNA: TGTGCCAGCAGTCCCCAATTCCGGGGGGGGGGCGTGGATACGCAGTATTTT

clone size: -
D gene: -
V gene: TRBV14
J gene: TRBJ2-7
CDR3 protein: CASSPSGPYEQYF
CDR3 DNA: TGTGCCAGCAGCCCCAGCGGACCCTACGAGCAGTACTTC

clone size: many
D gene: -
V gene: TRBV7-2
J gene: TRBJ1-2
CDR3 protein: CASSASHSYGYTF
CDR3 DNA: TGTGCCAGCAGCGCAAGTCACTCATATGGCTACACCTTC

clone size: many
D gene: -
V gene: TRBV18
J gene: TRBJ1-1
CDR3 protein: CASSPPRVLNTEAFF
CDR3 DNA: TGTGCCAGCTCACCACCGAGGGTGCTGAACACTGAAGCTTTCTTT

clone size: many
D gene: -
V gene: TRBV3-1
J gene: TRBJ2-5
CDR3 protein: CASSQELVQETQYF
CDR3 DNA: TGTGCCAGCAGCCAAGAACTAGTCCAAGAGACCCAGTACTTC

clone size: few
D gene: -
V gene: TRBV12-3/TRBV12-4
J gene: TRBJ1-1
CDR3 protein: CASTQASTEAFF
CDR3 DNA: TGTGCCAGCACCCAAGCTTCGACTGAAGCTTTCTTT

clone size: many
D gene: TRBD2
V gene: TRBV9
J gene: TRBJ2-3
CDR3 protein: CASSVEGGLATNF
CDR3 DNA: TGTGCCAGCAGCGTAGAGGGGGGACTAGCCACGAATTTT

clone size: -
D gene: -
V gene: TRBV19
J gene: TRBJ2-4
CDR3 protein: CASSINPGNIQYF
CDR3 DNA: TGTGCCAGTAGTATCAATCCGGGAAACATTCAGTACTTC

clone size: -
D gene: -
V gene: TRBV7-6
J gene: TRBJ1-1
CDR3 protein: CASSPSTGLSAEAFF
CDR3 DNA: TGTGCCAGCAGCCCTTCGACAGGCCTGAGCGCTGAAGCTTTCTTT

clone size: -
D gene: -
V gene: TRBV5-5
J gene: TRBJ2-4
CDR3 protein: CASSLGSELIQYF
CDR3 DNA: TGTGCCAGCAGCTTGGGGTCAGAACTCATTCAGTACTTC

clone size: -
D gene: TRBD1
V gene: TRBV19
J gene: TRBJ2-7
CDR3 protein: CASGTGGYEQYF
CDR3 DNA: TGTGCCAGTGGGACAGGGGGCTACGAGCAGTACTTC

clone size: few
D gene: -
V gene: TRBV14
J gene: TRBJ2-7
CDR3 protein: CASSTQSGPFEQYF
CDR3 DNA: TGTGCCAGCAGCACCCAAAGCGGGCCATTCGAGCAGTACTTC

clone size: many
D gene: -
V gene: TRBV6-2/TRBV6-3
J gene: TRBJ2-1
CDR3 protein: CASTNGNEQFF
CDR3 DNA: TGTGCCAGCACCAATGGGAATGAGCAGTTCTTC

clone size: few
D gene: -
V gene: TRBV4-3
J gene: TRBJ1-4
CDR3 protein: CASSQDSRGAGEKLFF
CDR3 DNA: TGCGCCAGCAGCCAAGATAGCAGGGGCGCGGGGGAAAAACTGTTTTTT

clone size: few
D gene: -
V gene: TRBV7-2
J gene: TRBJ2-3
CDR3 protein: CASSTTSPSTDTQYF
CDR3 DNA: TGTGCCAGCAGCACCACTAGCCCCAGCACAGATACGCAGTATTTT

clone size: -
D gene: -
V gene: TRBV7-6
J gene: TRBJ2-7
CDR3 protein: CASSPRTAYEQYF
CDR3 DNA: TGTGCCAGCAGCCCCCGGACAGCCTACGAGCAGTACTTC

clone size: many
D gene: TRBD2
V gene: TRBV12-5
J gene: TRBJ2-1
CDR3 protein: CASGLRIAGDYNEQFF
CDR3 DNA: TGTGCTAGTGGTTTGCGGATAGCGGGGGACTACAATGAGCAGTTCTTC